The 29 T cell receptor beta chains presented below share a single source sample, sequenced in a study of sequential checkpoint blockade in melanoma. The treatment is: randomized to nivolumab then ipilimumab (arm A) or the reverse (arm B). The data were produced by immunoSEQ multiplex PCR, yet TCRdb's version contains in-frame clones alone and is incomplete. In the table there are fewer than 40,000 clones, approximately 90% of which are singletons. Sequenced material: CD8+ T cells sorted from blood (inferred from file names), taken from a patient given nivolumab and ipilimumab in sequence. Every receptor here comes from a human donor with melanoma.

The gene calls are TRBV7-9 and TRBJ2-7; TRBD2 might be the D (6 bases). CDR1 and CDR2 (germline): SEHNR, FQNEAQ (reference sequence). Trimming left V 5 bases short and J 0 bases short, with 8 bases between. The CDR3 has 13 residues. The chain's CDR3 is CASSPGGSYEQYF. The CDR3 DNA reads TGTGCCAGCAGCCCCGGGGGCTCCTACGAGCAGTACTTC.

The CDR3 here is CATTNTNRDRGPNIGELFF. DNA of the CDR3: TGCGCCACCACGAACACAAACCGGGACAGGGGGCCAAATATCGGGGAGCTGTTTTTT. The chain employs TRBV10-1 and TRBJ2-2; TRBD1 matches 12 bases. Germline CDR1 reads WNHNN; CDR2 reads SYGVQD (reference sequence). V gave up 10 bases and J gave up 7 bases; unmatched junction bases: 22. The CDR3 is 19 residues long.

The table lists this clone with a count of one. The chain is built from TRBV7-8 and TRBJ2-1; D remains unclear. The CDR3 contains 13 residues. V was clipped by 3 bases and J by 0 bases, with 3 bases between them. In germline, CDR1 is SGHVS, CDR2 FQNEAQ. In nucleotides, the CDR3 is TGTGCCAGCAGCTTTAGCTCCTACAATGAGCAGTTCTTC. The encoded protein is CASSFSSYNEQFF. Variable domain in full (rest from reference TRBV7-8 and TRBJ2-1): GAGVSQSPRYKVAKRGQDVALRCDPISGHVSLFWYQQALGQGPEFLTYFQNEAQLDKSGLPSDRFFAERPEGSVSTLKIQRTQQEDSAVYLCASSFSSYNEQFFGPGTRLTVL.

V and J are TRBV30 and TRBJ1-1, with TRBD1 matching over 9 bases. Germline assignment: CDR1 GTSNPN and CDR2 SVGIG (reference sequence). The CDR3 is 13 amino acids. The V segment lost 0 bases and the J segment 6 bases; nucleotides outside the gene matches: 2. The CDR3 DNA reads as TGTGCCTGGAGTGTAACAGGGGGCGCTGAAGCTTTCTTT. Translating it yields CAWSVTGGAEAFF.

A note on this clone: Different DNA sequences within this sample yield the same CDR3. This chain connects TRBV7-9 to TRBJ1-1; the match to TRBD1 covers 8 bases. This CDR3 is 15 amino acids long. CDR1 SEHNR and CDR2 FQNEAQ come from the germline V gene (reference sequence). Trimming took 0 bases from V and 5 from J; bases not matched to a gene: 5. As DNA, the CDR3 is TGTGCCAGCAGCTTAGCGCAGGGGGCGCGGACTGAAGCTTTCTTT. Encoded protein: CASSLAQGARTEAFF.

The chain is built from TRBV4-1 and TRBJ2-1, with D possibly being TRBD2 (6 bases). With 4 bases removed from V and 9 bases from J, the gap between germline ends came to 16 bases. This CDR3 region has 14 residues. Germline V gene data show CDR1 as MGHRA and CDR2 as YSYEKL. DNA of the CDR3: TGCGCCAGCAGCCCCGGGGGAGTAGGTCGTGAGCAGTTCTTC. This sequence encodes CASSPGGVGREQFF.

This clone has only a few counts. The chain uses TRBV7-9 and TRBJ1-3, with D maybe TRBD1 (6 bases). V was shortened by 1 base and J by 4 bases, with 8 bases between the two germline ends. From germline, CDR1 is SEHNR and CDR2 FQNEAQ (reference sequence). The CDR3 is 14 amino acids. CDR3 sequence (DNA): TGTGCCAGCAGCTTAGGGGGGCTCGGAAACACCATATATTTT. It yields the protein CASSLGGLGNTIYF. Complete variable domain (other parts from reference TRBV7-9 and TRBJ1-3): DTGVSQNPRHKITKRGQNVTFRCDPISEHNRLYWYRQTLGQGPEFLTYFQNEAQLEKSRLLSDRFSAERPKGSFSTLEIQRTEQGDSAMYLCASSLGGLGNTIYFGEGSWLTVV.

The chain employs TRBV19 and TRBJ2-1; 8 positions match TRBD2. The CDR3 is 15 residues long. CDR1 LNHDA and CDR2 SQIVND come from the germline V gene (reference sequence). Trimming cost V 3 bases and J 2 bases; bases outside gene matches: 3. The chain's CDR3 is CASSIAGGTYNEQFF. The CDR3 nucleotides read TGTGCCAGTAGTATTGCGGGAGGTACCTACAATGAGCAGTTCTTC.

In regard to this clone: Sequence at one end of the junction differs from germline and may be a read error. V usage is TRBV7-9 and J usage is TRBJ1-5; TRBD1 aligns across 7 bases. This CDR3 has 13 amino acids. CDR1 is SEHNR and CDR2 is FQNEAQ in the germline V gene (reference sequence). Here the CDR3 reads CASRLGGLEPQHF. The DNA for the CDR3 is TGTGCCAGCAGGTTAGGGGGCCTGGAGCCCCAGCATTTT.

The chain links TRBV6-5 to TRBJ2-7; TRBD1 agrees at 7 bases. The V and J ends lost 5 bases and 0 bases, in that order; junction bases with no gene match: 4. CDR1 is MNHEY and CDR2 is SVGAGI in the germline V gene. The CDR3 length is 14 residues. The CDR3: CASSKGDSSYEQYF. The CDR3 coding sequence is TGTGCCAGCAGTAAAGGGGACAGCTCCTACGAGCAGTACTTC.

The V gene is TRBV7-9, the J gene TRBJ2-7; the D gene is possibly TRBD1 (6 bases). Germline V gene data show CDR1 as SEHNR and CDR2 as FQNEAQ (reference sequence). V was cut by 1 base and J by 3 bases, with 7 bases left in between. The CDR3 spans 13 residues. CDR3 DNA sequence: TGTGCCAGCAGCTTAGGGACAGTCTACGAGCAGTACTTC. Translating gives CASSLGTVYEQYF.

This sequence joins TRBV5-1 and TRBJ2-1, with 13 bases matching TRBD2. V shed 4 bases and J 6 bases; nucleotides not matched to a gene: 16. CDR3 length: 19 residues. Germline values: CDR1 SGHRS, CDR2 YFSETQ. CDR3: CASSGTGTSGTSRGNEQFF. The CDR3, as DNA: TGCGCCAGCAGCGGAACCGGGACTAGCGGGACAAGTCGTGGCAATGAGCAGTTCTTC. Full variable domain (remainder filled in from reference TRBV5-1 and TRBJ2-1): KAGVTQTPRYLIKTRGQQVTLSCSPISGHRSVSWYQQTPGQGLQFLFEYFSETQRNKGNFPGRFSGRQFSNSRSEMNVSTLELGDSALYLCASSGTGTSGTSRGNEQFFGPGTRLTVL.

The CDR3 nucleotides read TGTGCCAGCAGCAAGAGACTAGCGGGTCCCAATGAGCAGTTCTTC. Its protein is CASSKRLAGPNEQFF. The V gene is TRBV7-6, the J gene TRBJ2-1; 10 positions agree with TRBD2. The V and J ends lost 5 bases and 6 bases, in that order; junction bases with no gene match: 7. The CDR3 extends over 15 amino acids. The germline CDR1 and CDR2 sequences are SGHVS and FNYEAQ. Full variable domain (missing parts from reference TRBV7-6 and TRBJ2-1): GAGVSQSPRYKVTKRGQDVALRCDPISGHVSLYWYRQALGQGPEFLTYFNYEAQQDKSGLPNDRFSAERPEGSISTLTIQRTEQRDSAMYRCASSKRLAGPNEQFFGPGTRLTVL.

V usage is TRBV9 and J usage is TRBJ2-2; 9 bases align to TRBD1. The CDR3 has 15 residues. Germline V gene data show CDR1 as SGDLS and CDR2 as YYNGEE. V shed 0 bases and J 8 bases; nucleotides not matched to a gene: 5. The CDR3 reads CASSVARTGAGELFF. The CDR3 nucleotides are TGTGCCAGCAGCGTAGCAAGGACAGGGGCGGGGGAGCTGTTTTTT.

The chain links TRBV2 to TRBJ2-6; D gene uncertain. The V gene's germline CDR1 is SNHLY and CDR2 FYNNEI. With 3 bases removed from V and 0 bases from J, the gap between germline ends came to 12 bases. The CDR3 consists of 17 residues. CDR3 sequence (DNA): TGTGCCAGCAGTGATGGGCCTGACCACTCTGGGGCCAACGTCCTGACTTTC. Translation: CASSDGPDHSGANVLTF.

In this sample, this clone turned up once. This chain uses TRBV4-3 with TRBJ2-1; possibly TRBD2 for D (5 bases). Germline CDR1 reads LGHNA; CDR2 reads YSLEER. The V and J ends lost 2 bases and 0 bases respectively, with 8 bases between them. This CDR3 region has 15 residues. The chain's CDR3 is CASSQMRASYNEQFF. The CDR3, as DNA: TGCGCCAGCAGCCAAATGCGGGCCTCCTACAATGAGCAGTTCTTC.

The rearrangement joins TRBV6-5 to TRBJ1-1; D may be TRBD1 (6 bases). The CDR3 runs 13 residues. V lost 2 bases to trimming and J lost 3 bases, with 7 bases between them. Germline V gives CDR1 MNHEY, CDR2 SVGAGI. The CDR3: CASSYRTDTEAFF. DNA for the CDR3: TGTGCCAGCAGTTACCGGACAGACACTGAAGCTTTCTTT.

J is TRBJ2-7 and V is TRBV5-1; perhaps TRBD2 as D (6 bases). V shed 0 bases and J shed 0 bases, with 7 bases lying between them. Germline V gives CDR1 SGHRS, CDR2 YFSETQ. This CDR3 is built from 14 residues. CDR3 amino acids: CASSLGSGSYEQYV. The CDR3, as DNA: TGCGCCAGCAGCTTGGGTAGCGGCTCCTACGAGCAGTACGTC.

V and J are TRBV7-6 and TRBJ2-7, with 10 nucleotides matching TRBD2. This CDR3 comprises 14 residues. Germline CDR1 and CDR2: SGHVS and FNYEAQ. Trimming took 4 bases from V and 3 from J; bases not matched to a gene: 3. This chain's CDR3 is CASSSSGSIYEQYF. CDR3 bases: TGTGCCAGCAGCTCTAGCGGGAGCATCTACGAGCAGTACTTC.

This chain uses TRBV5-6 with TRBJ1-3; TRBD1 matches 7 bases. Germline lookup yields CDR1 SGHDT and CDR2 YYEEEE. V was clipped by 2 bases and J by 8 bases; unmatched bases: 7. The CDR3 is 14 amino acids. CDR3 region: CASSLEGARDTIYF. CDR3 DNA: TGTGCCAGCAGCTTAGAGGGGGCGCGGGACACCATATATTTT.

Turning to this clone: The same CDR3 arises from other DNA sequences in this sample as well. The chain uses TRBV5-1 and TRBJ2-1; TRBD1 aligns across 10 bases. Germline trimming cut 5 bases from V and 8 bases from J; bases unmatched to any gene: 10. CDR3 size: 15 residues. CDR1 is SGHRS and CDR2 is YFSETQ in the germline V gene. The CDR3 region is CASSPGQGGEDEQFF. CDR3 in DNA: TGCGCCAGCAGTCCCGGACAGGGGGGAGAGGATGAGCAGTTCTTC.

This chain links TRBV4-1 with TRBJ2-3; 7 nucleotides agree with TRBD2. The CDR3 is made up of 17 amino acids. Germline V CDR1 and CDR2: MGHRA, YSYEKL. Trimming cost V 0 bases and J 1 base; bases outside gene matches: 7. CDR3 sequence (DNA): TGCGCCAGCAGCCAAGAGGCGGTAGCGGGCGGCACAGATACGCAGTATTTT. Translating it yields CASSQEAVAGGTDTQYF.

CDR3 DNA: TGTGCCACCAGCAGATCACGGGAGGGGGGCGCCAAAAACATTCAGTACTTC. Its translation is CATSRSREGGAKNIQYF. The V call is TRBV15, the J call TRBJ2-4, with 8 bases that match TRBD2. The germline V gene encodes CDR1 LNHNV and CDR2 YYDKDF (reference sequence). V shed 2 bases and J 1 base; nucleotides not matched to a gene: 7. The CDR3 extends over 17 amino acids. The full variable domain, its missing parts supplied by reference TRBV15 and TRBJ2-4, is DAMVIQNPRYQVTQFGKPVTLSCSQTLNHNVMYWYQQKSSQAPKLLFHYYDKDFNNEADTPDNFQSRRPNTSFCFLDIRSPGLGDTAMYLCATSRSREGGAKNIQYFGAGTRLSVL.

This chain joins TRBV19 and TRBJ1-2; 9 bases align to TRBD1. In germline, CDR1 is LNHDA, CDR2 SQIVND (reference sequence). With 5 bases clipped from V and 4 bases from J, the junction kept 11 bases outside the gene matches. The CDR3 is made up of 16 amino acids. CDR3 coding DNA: TGTGCCAGTAGTCAACTTGGACAGGGGCCCTTCTATGGCTACACCTTC. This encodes CASSQLGQGPFYGYTF.

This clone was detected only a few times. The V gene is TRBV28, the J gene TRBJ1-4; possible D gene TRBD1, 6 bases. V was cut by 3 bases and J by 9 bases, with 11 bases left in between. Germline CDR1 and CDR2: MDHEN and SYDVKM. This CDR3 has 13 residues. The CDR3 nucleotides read TGTGCCAGCAGTTTTAAGGGACACCAAAAACTGTTTTTT. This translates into CASSFKGHQKLFF.

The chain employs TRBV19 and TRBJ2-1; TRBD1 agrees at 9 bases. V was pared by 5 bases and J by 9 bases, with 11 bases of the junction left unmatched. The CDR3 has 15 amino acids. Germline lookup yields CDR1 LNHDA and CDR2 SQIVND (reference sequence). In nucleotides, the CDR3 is TGTGCCAGTAGTTTGAGACAGGGGGGTTTAAGTGAGCAGTTCTTC. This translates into CASSLRQGGLSEQFF.

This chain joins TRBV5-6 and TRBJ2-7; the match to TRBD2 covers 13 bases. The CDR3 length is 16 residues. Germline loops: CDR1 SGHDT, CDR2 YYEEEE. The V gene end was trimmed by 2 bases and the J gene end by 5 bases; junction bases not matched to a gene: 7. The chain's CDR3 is CASSFRLAGGWDEQYV. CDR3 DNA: TGTGCCAGCAGCTTCCGACTAGCGGGAGGCTGGGACGAGCAGTACGTC.

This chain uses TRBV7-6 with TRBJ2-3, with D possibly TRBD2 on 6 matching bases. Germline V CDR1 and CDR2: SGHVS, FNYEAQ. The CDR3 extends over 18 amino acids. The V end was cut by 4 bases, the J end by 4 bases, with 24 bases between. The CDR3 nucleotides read TGTGCCAGCAGCTCACCCGGGGGTGTTAAGCTAGGCGCAGATACGCAGTATTTT. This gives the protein CASSSPGGVKLGADTQYF. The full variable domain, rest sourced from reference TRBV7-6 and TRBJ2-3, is GAGVSQSPRYKVTKRGQDVALRCDPISGHVSLYWYRQALGQGPEFLTYFNYEAQQDKSGLPNDRFSAERPEGSISTLTIQRTEQRDSAMYRCASSSPGGVKLGADTQYFGPGTRLTVL.

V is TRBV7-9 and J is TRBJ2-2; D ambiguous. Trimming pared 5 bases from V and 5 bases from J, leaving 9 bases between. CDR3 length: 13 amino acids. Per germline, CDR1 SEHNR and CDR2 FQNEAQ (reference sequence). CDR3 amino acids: CASSPLATGELFF. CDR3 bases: TGTGCCAGCAGCCCCCTGGCTACCGGGGAGCTGTTTTTT.